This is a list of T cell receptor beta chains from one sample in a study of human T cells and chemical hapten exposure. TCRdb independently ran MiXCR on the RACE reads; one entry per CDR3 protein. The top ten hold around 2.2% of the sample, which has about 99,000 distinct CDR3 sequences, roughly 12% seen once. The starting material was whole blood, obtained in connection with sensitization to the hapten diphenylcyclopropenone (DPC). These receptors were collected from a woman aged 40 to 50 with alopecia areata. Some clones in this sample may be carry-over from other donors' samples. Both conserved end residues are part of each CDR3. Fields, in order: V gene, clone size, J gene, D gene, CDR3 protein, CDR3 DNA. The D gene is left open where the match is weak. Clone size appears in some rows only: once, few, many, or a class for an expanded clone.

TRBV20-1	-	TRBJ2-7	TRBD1	CSARLQGVPSSYEQYF	TGCAGTGCTAGACTACAGGGGGTCCCGTCCTCCTACGAGCAGTACTTC
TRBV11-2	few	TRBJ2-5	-	CASSLVEEGQQYF	TGTGCCAGCAGCTTAGTGGAGGAGGGACAGCAGTACTTC
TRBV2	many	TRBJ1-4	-	CASSARRTNEKLFF	TGTGCCAGCAGTGCGCGACGGACAAATGAAAAACTGTTTTTT
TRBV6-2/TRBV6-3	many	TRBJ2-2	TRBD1	CASSFDRATNTGELFF	TGTGCCAGCAGTTTCGACAGGGCAACGAACACCGGGGAGCTGTTTTTT
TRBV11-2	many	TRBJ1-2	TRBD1	CASSYPSLRRTGYGYTF	TGTGCCAGCAGCTACCCTTCTCTCCGGCGGACAGGATATGGCTACACCTTC
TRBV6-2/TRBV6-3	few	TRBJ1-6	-	CASTDGANQVSPLHF	TGTGCCAGCACCGATGGAGCGAATCAAGTCTCACCCCTCCACTTT
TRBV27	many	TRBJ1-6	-	CASRQDNSPLHF	TGTGCCAGCAGACAGGATAATTCACCCCTCCACTTT
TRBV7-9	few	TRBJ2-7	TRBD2	CASSFEGTSVNEQYF	TGTGCCAGCAGCTTCGAAGGGACTAGCGTTAACGAGCAGTACTTC
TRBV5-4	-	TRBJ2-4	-	CASSLDRVNIQYF	TGTGCCAGCAGCTTGGACAGGGTAAACATTCAGTACTTC
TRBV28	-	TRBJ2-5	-	CASSFVWGGETQYF	TGTGCCAGCAGTTTCGTTTGGGGCGGTGAGACCCAGTACTTC
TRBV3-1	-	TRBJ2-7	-	CASSQAGFELYEQYF	TGTGCCAGCAGCCAAGCGGGGTTTGAGCTCTACGAGCAGTACTTC
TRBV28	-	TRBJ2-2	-	CASRRGQGSYTGELFF	TGTGCCAGCAGAAGGGGCCAGGGGTCTTACACCGGGGAGCTGTTTTTT
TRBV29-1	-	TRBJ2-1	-	CSVEGRSYNEQFF	TGCAGCGTTGAAGGTCGGTCCTACAATGAGCAGTTCTTC
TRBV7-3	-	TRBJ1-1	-	CASSLDGANTEAFF	TGTGCCAGCAGCCTTGATGGGGCGAACACTGAAGCTTTCTTT
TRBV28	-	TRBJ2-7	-	CASASGFLEQYF	TGTGCCAGCGCCTCCGGGTTTTTAGAGCAGTACTTC
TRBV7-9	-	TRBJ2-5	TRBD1	CASSMGQQTQYF	TGTGCCAGCAGCATGGGACAGCAGACCCAGTACTTC
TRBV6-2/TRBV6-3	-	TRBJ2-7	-	CASSYTRDSGREQYF	TGTGCCAGCAGTTACACTAGGGACAGCGGGCGCGAGCAGTACTTC
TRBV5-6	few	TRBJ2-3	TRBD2	CASSSLRTSGRVTDTQYF	TGTGCCAGCAGCTCCCTTCGGACTAGCGGGAGGGTGACAGATACGCAGTATTTT
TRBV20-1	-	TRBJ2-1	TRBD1	CSARQGTAFLLEQFF	TGCAGTGCTAGACAAGGGACAGCTTTCTTGCTTGAGCAGTTCTTC
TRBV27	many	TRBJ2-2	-	CASSLSGAGELFF	TGTGCCAGCAGTTTAAGCGGTGCCGGGGAGCTGTTTTTT
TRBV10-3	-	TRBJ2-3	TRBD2	CAISESMGLVSDTQYF	TGTGCCATCAGTGAGTCGATGGGACTAGTGTCAGATACGCAGTATTTT
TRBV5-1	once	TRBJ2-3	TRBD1	CASSFDRARDTQYF	TGCGCCAGCAGCTTCGACAGGGCGAGGGATACGCAGTATTTT
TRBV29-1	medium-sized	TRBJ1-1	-	CSVERVTEAFF	TGCAGCGTTGAACGGGTCACTGAAGCTTTCTTT
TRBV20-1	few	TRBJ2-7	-	CSAPGLSSYEQYF	TGCAGTGCCCCGGGCCTTTCGTCCTACGAGCAGTACTTC
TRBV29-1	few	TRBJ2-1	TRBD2	CTIRLAGDGNEQFF	TGCACCATAAGACTAGCGGGAGACGGAAATGAGCAGTTCTTC
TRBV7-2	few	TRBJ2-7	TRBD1	CASSLDRANEQYF	TGTGCCAGCAGCCTCGACAGGGCGAACGAGCAGTACTTC
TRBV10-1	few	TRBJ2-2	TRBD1	CASSDSDRGTNTGELFF	TGCGCCAGCAGTGATTCAGACAGGGGGACGAACACCGGGGAGCTGTTTTTT
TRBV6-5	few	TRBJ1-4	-	CASSYGGAREKLFF	TGTGCCAGCAGTTACGGGGGGGCGCGGGAAAAACTGTTTTTT
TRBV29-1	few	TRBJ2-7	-	CSVEGGQTYEQYF	TGCAGCGTCGAGGGGGGGCAGACCTACGAGCAGTACTTC
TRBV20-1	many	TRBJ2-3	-	CSARPEWSDTQYF	TGCAGTGCTAGGCCGGAGTGGTCAGATACGCAGTATTTT
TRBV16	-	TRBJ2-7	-	CASSQSGKKQYF	TGTGCCAGCAGCCAATCGGGCAAGAAGCAGTACTTC
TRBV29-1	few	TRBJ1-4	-	CSVEEEKLFF	TGCAGCGTTGAGGAGGAAAAACTGTTTTTT
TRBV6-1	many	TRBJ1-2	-	CASTSRGGYSANYGYTF	TGTGCCAGCACTTCCCGAGGAGGGTACTCTGCTAACTATGGCTACACCTTC
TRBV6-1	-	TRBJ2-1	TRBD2	CASSEDRLAGGYNEQFF	TGTGCCAGCAGTGAAGACCGATTAGCGGGAGGATACAATGAGCAGTTCTTC
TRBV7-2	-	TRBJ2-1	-	CASSLLPGSTNEQFF	TGTGCCAGCAGCCTACTACCGGGATCAACTAATGAGCAGTTCTTC
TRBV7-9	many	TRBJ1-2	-	CASSFRADYGYTF	TGTGCCAGCAGCTTTCGCGCAGACTATGGCTACACCTTC
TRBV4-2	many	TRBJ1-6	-	CASSQTGDNSPLHF	TGTGCCAGCAGCCAGACAGGAGATAATTCACCCCTCCACTTT
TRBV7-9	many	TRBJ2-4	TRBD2	CASSFGAASGRTDIQYF	TGTGCCAGCAGCTTCGGGGCGGCTAGCGGGAGGACAGACATTCAGTACTTC
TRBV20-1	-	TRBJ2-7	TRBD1	CSARDRDRGDYEQYF	TGCAGTGCTAGAGATAGAGACAGGGGGGATTATGAGCAGTACTTC
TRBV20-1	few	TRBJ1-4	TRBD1	CSARGTGGEKLFF	TGCAGTGCTAGGGGGACAGGTGGCGAAAAACTGTTTTTT
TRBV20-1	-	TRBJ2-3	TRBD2	CSAGNSGSTDTQYF	TGCAGTGCCGGAAATAGCGGGAGCACAGATACGCAGTATTTT
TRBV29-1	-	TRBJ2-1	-	CSMWLSGEQFF	TGTAGCATGTGGTTAAGTGGTGAGCAGTTCTTC
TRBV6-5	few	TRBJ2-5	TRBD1	CASSRTTGGRETQYF	TGTGCCAGCAGCCGCACCACAGGGGGCCGGGAGACCCAGTACTTC
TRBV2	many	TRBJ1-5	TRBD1	CASTGTGGNQPQHF	TGTGCCAGCACCGGGACAGGGGGCAATCAGCCCCAGCATTTT
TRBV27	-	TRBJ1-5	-	CASWRGGGNQPQHF	TGTGCCAGCTGGCGAGGGGGAGGCAATCAGCCCCAGCATTTT
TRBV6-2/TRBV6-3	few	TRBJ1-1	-	CASSPAVARGSTEAFF	TGTGCCAGCAGTCCCGCCGTTGCCCGAGGAAGCACTGAAGCTTTCTTT
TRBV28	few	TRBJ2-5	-	CASRALQTSQYF	TGTGCCAGCAGAGCCCTTCAAACGTCCCAGTACTTC
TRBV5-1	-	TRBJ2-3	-	CASSLVRLSTDTQYF	TGCGCCAGCAGCTTGGTACGGCTCTCCACAGATACGCAGTATTTT
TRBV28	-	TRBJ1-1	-	CASSLWRRGTEAFF	TGTGCCAGCAGTTTATGGAGGCGGGGAACTGAAGCTTTCTTT
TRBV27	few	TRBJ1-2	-	CASSLIATGSLFGYTF	TGTGCCAGCAGTTTAATTGCTACAGGGTCTCTTTTTGGCTACACCTTC
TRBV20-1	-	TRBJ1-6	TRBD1	CSARSALLGQGNSPLHF	TGCAGTGCTAGATCGGCGCTGCTGGGACAGGGAAATTCACCCCTCCACTTT
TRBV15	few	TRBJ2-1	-	CATSRENGNEQFF	TGTGCCACCAGCAGAGAAAACGGGAATGAGCAGTTCTTC
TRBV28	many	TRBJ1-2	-	CASSLQNPYGYTF	TGTGCCAGCAGTCTACAGAATCCCTATGGCTACACCTTC
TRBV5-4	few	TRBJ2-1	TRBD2	CASSRLAVLRHEQFF	TGTGCCAGCAGCCGACTAGCGGTCCTCCGGCATGAGCAGTTCTTC
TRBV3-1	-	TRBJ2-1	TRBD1	CASSQDRGRRSNEQFF	TGTGCCAGCAGCCAGGACAGGGGCCGAAGGAGCAATGAGCAGTTCTTC
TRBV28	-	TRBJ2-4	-	CASSPVESVKNIQYF	TGTGCCAGCAGCCCTGTTGAATCGGTCAAAAACATTCAGTACTTC
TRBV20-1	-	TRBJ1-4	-	CSAPGHGGGKLFF	TGCAGTGCCCCGGGACATGGGGGCGGAAAACTGTTTTTT
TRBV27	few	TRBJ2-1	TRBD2	CASSLWEGQEQFF	TGTGCCAGCAGTTTGTGGGAGGGCCAGGAGCAGTTCTTC
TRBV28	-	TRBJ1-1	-	CASRTPGTRAEAFF	TGTGCCAGCAGGACACCCGGGACAAGAGCTGAAGCTTTCTTT